This TCR beta chain was identified during a study of identical twins (dated by TCRdb to 2016 to 2018). Regarding the complete study: To test whether fetal clonotypes persist, the study used deep sequencing on TCR alpha and beta repertoires from monozygotic twins, unrelated adults of various ages, and cord blood. Replicate twin experiments were performed at different times using different library preparation protocols to rule out contamination. Study-level results and caveats: Conclusions relied on cross-sectional statistical analysis, since the same donors could not be followed over many years. Abundant cord blood beta clonotypes carried fewer insertions; young adult naive repertoires showed a weaker similar trend, while memory repertoires showed none. In monozygotic twins, out-of-frame TCR alpha sharing was systematically underestimated by recombination models, although the models agreed with sharing between unrelated individuals. Compared with coincidental sharing between unrelated individuals, out-of-frame TCR alpha sequences shared between twins had an excess of sequences with low generation probability. Invariant T cells such as MAIT and iNKT could partly confound zero-insertion analyses, though diverse VJ usage argued against this for most clonotypes. A weaker excess of twin sharing was found in beta out-of-frame sequences because the signal-to-noise ratio was lowered by fewer shared sequences.

CDR1 MDHEN and CDR2 SYDVKM are derived from the germline V gene. V loses 5 bases, J loses 2 bases, and the germline ends lie 16 bases apart. From its cysteine to its phenylalanine, the CDR3 spans 17 amino acids. The kept DNA is CDR3 alone, 51 bases in frame from the first base. With respect to this clonotype: No cognate antigen has been identified for it. A much larger clonotype is one base distant, so this may be a read error.

Libraries were prepared through 5' RACE. This sample was sequenced with an Illumina HiSeq 2000. A universal primer binding site was added through template switching, and the final cDNA carried a unique molecular identifier so that TCR cDNA molecules could be counted accurately. Specific primers in the conserved constant-segment region were used to synthesize first-strand cDNA for TCR alpha and beta chains. Each cDNA library was double barcoded, with a SMART-Mk sample barcode plus Illumina barcodes, to control for contamination. TruSeq adapter sequences along with Illumina sample barcodes were introduced in two successive PCR steps. The TCR alpha and beta cDNA libraries were sequenced on the Illumina HiSeq platform using custom primers. The study's processing was this. Unique molecular identifiers were extracted from raw reads with MiGEC, and CDR3 positions were determined with MiXCR. Recombination models were inferred per individual with the repgenHMM and IGoR tools using an EM algorithm. The tcR package in R was used for shared clonotype analysis, with sharing normalized by the product of cloneset sizes. To study raw recombination without the effects of thymic and clonal selection, out-of-frame nonproductive sequences were analyzed. The raw public reads went through TCRdb reprocessing: fastp at Q25, MiXCR clone calling, in-frame beta chains kept. Rows merge per CDR3 protein into single entries with the most common DNA and genes. The V and J calls were not made by the authors but by TCRdb's processing. Present in this sample are around 550,000 distinct CDR3 sequences, roughly 15% of which were seen just once. The biggest ten clones account for 0.35% to 0.45% of the sample.

All donors were healthy Caucasians. Three pairs of female monozygotic twins, all aged roughly 18 to 29 years, were included in the twin cohort. CD4+ and CD8+ T cell populations were isolated with positive isolation kits from Invitrogen. The sample also formed part of further work on yellow fever vaccine responses in identical twins. The second study, in turn, reports: According to the authors, in identical twins the way T cells responded to vaccination appeared partly convergent and partly personalized. Focusing on identical twins, the study followed the T cell clones that responded to the vaccine, and did so with precision.

This chain joins TRBV28 to TRBJ2-6; perhaps TRBD1 is the D gene, with 6 bases matching. Sequenced material: CD4+ T cells sorted from blood. The TCR comes from a woman aged 18-29 years in good health. In nucleotide form, the sequence is TGTGCCAGCAGTGTCAGAAGACACAGGGCTGGGGCCAACGTCCTGACTTTC. Its coded protein is CASSVRRHRAGANVLTF.